The sequence of this T cell receptor beta chain was determined in a study of blood T cells in healthy people across ages. For the study at large: Template switching captured about one barcoded beta molecule per two T cells.

A second PCR, run for about 6 to 11 cycles, used a sample-barcoded 5' primer plus a J-beta primer mix. TCRdb used MiXCR to reprocess the 5' RACE reads, holding one entry per CDR3 protein. This sample has around 940,000 distinct CDR3 sequences, with about 53% found just once. With 4 bases clipped from V and 6 bases from J, the junction kept 11 bases outside the gene matches. Per the germline V gene, CDR1 is SGHVS and CDR2 is FQNEAQ. The CDR3 has 15 amino acids. This clonotype has more than one count but fewer than ten. This TCR was recovered from a woman in her sixties or seventies in good health. Source material: blood. The chain carries TRBV7-8 and TRBJ2-7; TRBD2 agrees at 8 bases. CDR3 region: CASSWTEGLVGEQYF. The CDR3 nucleotides are TGTGCCAGCAGCTGGACCGAGGGACTAGTTGGCGAGCAGTACTTC.